Below, 27 T cell receptor beta chains from the same sample are listed, as sequenced in a study of T cell responses to AZD1222 COVID-19 vaccine. Clones were read by immunoSEQ multiplex PCR, and TCRdb kept only the in-frame ones, dropping some. The data contain around 150,000 clones, just over 90% of them seen just once; the ten biggest clones take up about 4.6%. The source material was peripheral blood, sampled on day 0 of MenACWY control vaccination. These receptors came from an adult in good health.

This clone has just one count. J is TRBJ2-5 and V is TRBV27; no firm D call. CDR3 size: 12 residues. V lost 6 bases, J lost 4 bases, and 9 bases lay in between. CDR1 is MNHEY, CDR2 SMNVEV, per germline (reference sequence). The CDR3 sequence: CASSSTRETQYF. For the CDR3, the DNA is TGTGCCAGCAGCTCCACCCGAGAGACCCAGTACTTC.

CDR3 sequence (DNA): TGTGCCAGCAGTTCGAGCGGGGCACAAGTGTTTTGGAACACGCAGTATTTT. Amino acids: CASSSSGAQVFWNTQYF. This chain joins TRBV27 and TRBJ2-3; 7 positions match TRBD2. This CDR3 is built from 17 residues. J was trimmed by 9 bases and V by 4 bases; bases with no gene match: 19. Germline CDR1 is MNHEY and CDR2 is SMNVEV (reference sequence).

The chain uses TRBV28 and TRBJ1-5, with no clear D. The germline V gene encodes CDR1 MDHEN and CDR2 SYDVKM. Trimming took 9 bases from V and 4 from J, leaving 16 bases between them. CDR3 size: 14 residues. CDR3 region: CASRGPARNQPQHF. The CDR3 DNA reads TGTGCCAGTCGGGGTCCCGCTAGGAATCAGCCCCAGCATTTT.

The V and J genes are TRBV9 and TRBJ1-2; D may be TRBD1 (5 bases). The CDR3 contains 15 residues. V was cut by 5 bases and J by 3 bases, with 17 bases left in between. The germline gives CDR1 SGDLS, CDR2 YYNGEE. CDR3 DNA sequence: TGTGCCAGCAGGATGAGGGGCCAAGTCTACTATGGCTACACCTTC. Translation gives CASRMRGQVYYGYTF.

The chain has TRBV24-1 and TRBJ2-6, with D maybe TRBD1 (7 bases). Trimming removed 9 bases at V and 1 base at J, with 12 bases between. Germline V CDR1 and CDR2: KGHDR, SFDVKD. The CDR3 has 15 residues. The CDR3, as DNA: TGTGCCACCCAGCAGGGGGGATCTGGGGCCAACGTCCTGACTTTC. Translation gives CATQQGGSGANVLTF.

The chain links TRBV9 to TRBJ2-7; no reliable D call. The CDR3 runs 13 residues. Trimming removed 4 bases at V and 3 bases at J, with 11 bases between. Germline-derived CDR1 and CDR2 are SGDLS and YYNGEE. The CDR3 DNA sequence: TGTGCCAGCAGCACTGATGGGGACTACGAGCAGTACTTC. Its protein product is CASSTDGDYEQYF.

The rearrangement uses TRBV2 and TRBJ1-1; D gene ambiguous. There are 16 residues in the CDR3. Trimming pared 2 bases from V and 0 bases from J, leaving 13 bases between. The germline V gene has CDR1 SNHLY and CDR2 FYNNEI. The DNA for the CDR3 is TGTGCCAGCAGTGAACCACTCCGCAGGATGAACACTGAAGCTTTCTTT. It translates to CASSEPLRRMNTEAFF.

The chain couples TRBV24-1 to TRBJ1-1, with 9 bases matching TRBD1. The germline gives CDR1 KGHDR, CDR2 SFDVKD. The CDR3 spans 14 residues. J was trimmed by 4 bases and V by 3 bases; bases with no gene match: 2. The CDR3 protein is CATSDPGQGTEAFF. In DNA form, the CDR3 reads TGTGCCACCAGTGATCCGGGACAGGGCACTGAAGCTTTCTTT.

V and J are TRBV9 and TRBJ2-1, with TRBD2 matching over 15 bases. J lost 8 bases, V lost 4 bases, and 10 bases had no gene match. The CDR3 has 17 amino acids. The V gene's germline CDR1 is SGDLS and CDR2 YYNGEE. This CDR3 reads CASSSPGLAGGGYEQFF. DNA of the CDR3: TGTGCCAGCAGCTCGCCGGGACTAGCGGGAGGAGGCTATGAGCAGTTCTTC. Together with reference TRBV9 and TRBJ2-1, the CDR3 gives the full variable domain: DSGVTQTPKHLITATGQRVTLRCSPRSGDLSVYWYQQSLDQGLQFLIQYYNGEERAKGNILERFSAQQFPDLHSELNLSSLELGDSALYFCASSSPGLAGGGYEQFFGPGTRLTVL.

This clone turned up a few times. The rearrangement links TRBV19 to TRBJ2-3, with 12 bases fitting TRBD2. The CDR3 loop spans 18 amino acids. From germline, CDR1 is LNHDA and CDR2 SQIVND (reference sequence). Germline trimming cut 7 bases from V and 0 bases from J; bases unmatched to any gene: 11. The CDR3 spells CASTAGLAGTPSTDTQYF. As DNA, the CDR3 is TGTGCCAGTACCGCTGGACTAGCGGGGACACCTAGCACAGATACGCAGTATTTT.

The chain combines TRBV6-5 with TRBJ1-5, with 7 bases identical to TRBD1. In germline, CDR1 is MNHEY, CDR2 SVGAGI. The V and J ends lost 6 bases and 0 bases, in that order; junction bases with no gene match: 5. The length of the CDR3 is 15 residues. CDR3 in amino acids: CASSRQGYSNQPQHF. As DNA, the CDR3 is TGTGCCAGCAGCCGACAGGGCTATAGCAATCAGCCCCAGCATTTT.

The V and J genes are TRBV29-1 and TRBJ1-3, with D perhaps matching TRBD1 (6 bases). Germline V gene data show CDR1 as SQVTM and CDR2 as ANQGSEA. Trimming cost V 6 bases and J 1 base, with 13 bases left between them. The CDR3 contains 14 residues. DNA for the CDR3: TGCAGCGTCCAGACAGGTTCTTCTGGAAACACCATATATTTT. Its protein is CSVQTGSSGNTIYF.

The chain joins TRBV4-1 to TRBJ2-7, with 8 bases identical to TRBD2. The CDR3 loop spans 15 amino acids. Germline-derived CDR1 and CDR2 are MGHRA and YSYEKL. J was trimmed by 3 bases and V by 3 bases; bases with no gene match: 7. CDR3 coding DNA: TGCGCCAGCAGCCAGGCCGGGACTAGTGGCTACGAGCAGTACTTC. Protein: CASSQAGTSGYEQYF.

This chain links TRBV3-1 (or the pseudogene TRBV3-2) with TRBJ1-6; D may be TRBD1 (5 bases). The V and J ends lost 1 base and 9 bases respectively, with 16 bases between them. CDR3 length: 16 amino acids. CDR1 is LGHDT, CDR2 YNNKEL, per germline (reference sequence). The CDR3 loop reads CASSQGVGQGGSPLHF. CDR3 bases: TGTGCCAGCAGCCAAGGGGTCGGTCAGGGTGGTTCACCCCTCCACTTT.

This chain links TRBV19 with TRBJ1-5; D is undetermined. CDR3 length equals 12 residues. Trimming pared 6 bases from V and 9 bases from J, leaving 12 bases between. The germline V gene has CDR1 LNHDA and CDR2 SQIVND (reference sequence). The chain's CDR3 is CASSFLFRPQHF. The CDR3 region has the DNA TGTGCCAGTAGCTTCCTCTTCAGGCCCCAGCATTTT.

This chain joins TRBV29-1 and TRBJ2-7; D remains unclear. Germline V gene data show CDR1 as SQVTM and CDR2 as ANQGSEA. This CDR3 region has 15 residues. V lost 1 base and J lost 0, with 13 bases in between. The CDR3 region is CSVEAVGRSSYEQYF. CDR3 in DNA: TGCAGCGTTGAAGCCGTGGGCAGGAGCTCCTACGAGCAGTACTTC.

The V and J genes are TRBV12-3 or TRBV12-4 and TRBJ1-2; D might be TRBD1 (5 bases). The CDR3 loop spans 13 amino acids. Deletions cut 0 bases from V and 5 bases from J, with 7 bases between. In DNA, the CDR3 is TGTGCCAGCAGTTTAGCGGGGGATTATGGCTACACCTTC. This translates into CASSLAGDYGYTF.

The chain is built from TRBV28 and TRBJ2-7; D is possibly TRBD2 (6 bases). The CDR3 loop spans 15 amino acids. Germline CDR1 MDHEN, CDR2 SYDVKM. Trimming cost V 7 bases and J 0 bases, with 16 bases left between them. The CDR3 sequence is CASTVRDLSSYEQYF. For the CDR3, the DNA is TGTGCCAGCACTGTCCGGGACTTAAGCTCCTACGAGCAGTACTTC.

The V gene is TRBV7-9, the J gene TRBJ2-4; 8 positions match TRBD2. V was pared by 5 bases and J by 6 bases, with 3 bases of the junction left unmatched. Germline V gene sequence: CDR1 SEHNR, CDR2 FQNEAQ (reference sequence). CDR3 length: 13 amino acids. The DNA of the CDR3 is TGTGCCAGCAGCCCCCTAGCGGGAAACATTCAGTACTTC. Protein: CASSPLAGNIQYF.

The genes are TRBV5-1 and TRBJ2-3; D is unclear. This CDR3 region has 14 residues. Trimming took off 7 bases at V and 2 bases at J, with 14 bases between the two ends. Germline V lookup: CDR1 SGHRS, CDR2 YFSETQ. CDR3 protein: CASVSGLSTDTQYF. DNA for the CDR3: TGCGCCAGCGTCTCTGGGTTGTCCACAGATACGCAGTATTTT.

The chain has TRBV6-5 and TRBJ2-3, with TRBD2 matching over 9 bases. Germline-derived CDR1 and CDR2 are MNHEY and SVGAGI. CDR3 size: 16 residues. V shed 2 bases, J shed 6 bases, and the junction held 9 bases outside the gene matches. CDR3 DNA sequence: TGTGCCAGCAGTTACCGGGCTAGCGGGGTTCCGGATACGCAGTATTTT. Protein sequence: CASSYRASGVPDTQYF.

The chain recombines TRBV6-1 with TRBJ2-7, with no clear D. The germline CDR1 and CDR2 sequences are MNHNS and SASEGT. Trimming removed 1 base from V and 0 bases from J, with 10 bases in between. The CDR3 extends over 15 amino acids. The CDR3 sequence is CASSEGAASSYEQYF. The CDR3 DNA is TGTGCCAGCAGTGAAGGGGCCGCGAGCTCCTACGAGCAGTACTTC.

The chain is built from TRBV6-5 and TRBJ1-2, with TRBD1 matching 9 bases. CDR3 length equals 13 residues. The junction had 5 bases not matched to a gene; V was cut back by 8 bases and J by 4 bases. Per germline, CDR1 MNHEY and CDR2 SVGAGI. The CDR3 DNA sequence: TGTGCCAGCGGACAGGGGTTTACCTATGGCTACACCTTC. This gives the protein CASGQGFTYGYTF.

The chain recombines TRBV6-5 with TRBJ2-5; no definite D call. CDR1 MNHEY and CDR2 SVGAGI come from the germline V gene. The CDR3 loop spans 15 amino acids. V lost 6 bases and J lost 5, with 19 bases in between. CDR3 loop: CASRISTHPVETQYF. CDR3 nucleotide sequence: TGTGCCAGCAGAATCTCCACCCACCCGGTGGAGACCCAGTACTTC.

The rearrangement joins TRBV5-6 to TRBJ1-2; D remains unclear. This CDR3 has 12 amino acids. In germline, CDR1 is SGHDT, CDR2 YYEEEE. V was trimmed by 4 bases and J by 8 bases, leaving 12 bases between them. CDR3 DNA sequence: TGTGCCAGCAGCGGGGAGGTTATGGGCTACACCTTC. The encoded protein is CASSGEVMGYTF.

This clone was counted a single time. The rearrangement links TRBV7-9 to TRBJ1-6; D is possibly TRBD1 (5 bases). In germline, CDR1 is SEHNR, CDR2 FQNEAQ (reference sequence). The CDR3 runs 14 residues. Trimming removed 5 bases at V and 9 bases at J, with 14 bases between. The CDR3 reads CASSQTGESSPLHF. The CDR3, as DNA: TGTGCCAGCAGCCAGACGGGGGAGAGTTCACCCCTCCACTTT.

This chain connects TRBV11-2 to TRBJ1-1, with D uncertain. The CDR3 is 11 residues long. Trimming removed 5 bases from V and 2 bases from J, with 3 bases in between. Germline V gene lookup returns CDR1 SGHAT and CDR2 FQNNGV. In DNA form, the CDR3 reads TGTGCCAGCAGCCGAAACACTGAAGCTTTCTTT. Amino acid sequence: CASSRNTEAFF. Looking up the rest from reference TRBV11-2 and TRBJ1-1 gives the full variable domain: EAGVAQSPRYKIIEKRQSVAFWCNPISGHATLYWYQQILGQGPKLLIQFQNNGVVDDSQLPKDRFSAERLKGVDSTLKIQPAKLEDSAVYLCASSRNTEAFFGQGTRLTVV.